A selection of T cell receptor beta chains follows, all from one sample in a study of T-cell reconstitution after alpha-beta-depleted transplantation in children. TCRdb recomputed calls from the PCR reads with MiXCR, one row per CDR3 protein. The sample holds a few hundred thousand distinct CDR3 sequences, roughly a tenth seen once. The sequenced sample was PBMCs, obtained before TCRalphabeta/CD19-depleted stem cell transplant. The source is a boy under two years old with acute myeloid leukemia, due to receive a stem cell transplant. Each CDR3 is given with its conserved first and last residue. Each record gives: clone size, V gene, D gene, J gene, CDR3 DNA, CDR3 protein. D genes are given only for firm matches. Clone size is not always given. Where it is, it says once, few, many or a class for expanded clones.

size: many
V: TRBV29-1
D: .
J: TRBJ2-5
DNA: TGCAGCGTTGAAGATCCAGGGATAGAGACCCAGTACTTC
CDR3: CSVEDPGIETQYF

size: many
V: TRBV19
D: .
J: TRBJ2-4
DNA: TGTGCCAGTAGTATACAGAACTGGGCGGACATTCAGTACTTC
CDR3: CASSIQNWADIQYF

size: many
V: TRBV12-3/TRBV12-4
D: .
J: TRBJ2-3
DNA: TGTGCCAGCAGCCAGGACTGGGATACGCAGTATTTT
CDR3: CASSQDWDTQYF

size: many
V: TRBV7-2
D: TRBD1
J: TRBJ2-5
DNA: TGTGCCAGCAGCTTGACAGGGGCGGGAGAGACCCAGTACTTC
CDR3: CASSLTGAGETQYF

size: .
V: TRBV28
D: .
J: TRBJ2-7
DNA: TGTGCCAGCAGTTCAGGATATCTCTACGAGCAGTACTTC
CDR3: CASSSGYLYEQYF

size: many
V: TRBV4-2
D: TRBD2
J: TRBJ2-5
DNA: TGTGCCAGCAGCCCCCTTAGCGGGGTCTTGGAGACCCAGTACTTC
CDR3: CASSPLSGVLETQYF

size: many
V: TRBV7-2
D: .
J: TRBJ2-3
DNA: TGTGCCAGCAGCTTAGCGGGATTGACCACAGATACGCAGTATTTT
CDR3: CASSLAGLTTDTQYF

size: many
V: TRBV28
D: .
J: TRBJ2-7
DNA: TGTGCCAGCAGTGGTGTCGGGGACGTCTCCTACGAGCAGTACTTC
CDR3: CASSGVGDVSYEQYF

size: many
V: TRBV12-5
D: .
J: TRBJ2-3
DNA: TGTGCTAGTGGGCCGGAAAGGACGCAGTATTTT
CDR3: CASGPERTQYF

size: .
V: TRBV12-3/TRBV12-4
D: TRBD2
J: TRBJ2-7
DNA: TGTGCCATCTGTTTCGGACTAGCGGGGGCGGACGAGCAGTACTTC
CDR3: CAICFGLAGADEQYF

size: many
V: TRBV7-2
D: .
J: TRBJ1-2
DNA: TGTGCCAGCAGCTTTTTGTCAGGTTTCCGGGGCCTCTATGGCTACACCTTC
CDR3: CASSFLSGFRGLYGYTF

size: many
V: TRBV11-1
D: TRBD2
J: TRBJ2-3
DNA: TGTGCCAGCAGCTCGGGACTAGCGGGGGGGCCGAGGACAGATACGCAGTATTTT
CDR3: CASSSGLAGGPRTDTQYF

size: .
V: TRBV15
D: .
J: TRBJ2-3
DNA: TGTGCCACCAGCGGCGGGGGCAGCACAGATACGCAGTATTTT
CDR3: CATSGGGSTDTQYF

size: many
V: TRBV7-8
D: TRBD2
J: TRBJ2-1
DNA: TGTGCCAGCAGCTTACCCACTAGCGGGGGGACTTATAACAATGAGCAGTTCTTC
CDR3: CASSLPTSGGTYNNEQFF

size: medium-sized
V: TRBV12-3/TRBV12-4
D: TRBD2
J: TRBJ2-7
DNA: TGTGCCAGCAGTTGGGGAGCGGGAGGGCCCTACGAGCAGTACTTC
CDR3: CASSWGAGGPYEQYF

size: .
V: TRBV5-6
D: TRBD2
J: TRBJ2-7
DNA: TGTGCCAGCAGCGGGGGGAGCGGGGCGTCCTACGAGCAGTACTTC
CDR3: CASSGGSGASYEQYF

size: few
V: TRBV10-3
D: .
J: TRBJ2-4
DNA: TGTGCCATCAGTGTTTCCGGGGGAAACATTCAGTACTTC
CDR3: CAISVSGGNIQYF

size: many
V: TRBV20-1
D: TRBD1
J: TRBJ1-5
DNA: TGCAGTGCACTATCGGACAGGACCAATCAGCCCCAGCATTTT
CDR3: CSALSDRTNQPQHF

size: .
V: TRBV7-2
D: .
J: TRBJ2-1
DNA: TGTGCCAGCAGCGCCGACTGGAATGAGCAGTTCTTC
CDR3: CASSADWNEQFF

size: many
V: TRBV25-1
D: .
J: TRBJ2-7
DNA: TGTGCCAGCAGTGCTGGTTACGAGCAGTACTTC
CDR3: CASSAGYEQYF

size: many
V: TRBV5-5
D: .
J: TRBJ2-1
DNA: TGTGCCAGCAGCATCTCTAGATCCTCCTACAATGAGCAGTTCTTC
CDR3: CASSISRSSYNEQFF

size: many
V: TRBV19
D: TRBD2
J: TRBJ2-3
DNA: TGTGCCAGTAGTTGGGCGGGAGCGGCAGATACGCAGTATTTT
CDR3: CASSWAGAADTQYF

size: many
V: TRBV28
D: .
J: TRBJ1-4
DNA: TGTGCCAGCAGTTTAACGGGGTACGGAGAAAAACTGTTTTTT
CDR3: CASSLTGYGEKLFF

size: .
V: TRBV20-1
D: TRBD1
J: TRBJ2-5
DNA: TGCAGTGCTTTCGATTCCGGGACAGGGCCGGGGGAGACCCAGTACTTC
CDR3: CSAFDSGTGPGETQYF

size: few
V: TRBV20-1
D: TRBD1
J: TRBJ1-5
DNA: TGCAGTGCTAAATCGACAGGGGCGTATCAGCCCCAGCATTTT
CDR3: CSAKSTGAYQPQHF

size: few
V: TRBV19
D: .
J: TRBJ1-5
DNA: TGTGCCAGTAGTATCCCGACAGTCCCTAATCAGCCCCAGCATTTT
CDR3: CASSIPTVPNQPQHF

size: .
V: TRBV28
D: TRBD2
J: TRBJ2-1
DNA: TGTGCCAGCAGGAGATCGGGGGGTCAATACAATGAGCAGTTCTTC
CDR3: CASRRSGGQYNEQFF

size: many
V: TRBV20-1
D: TRBD2
J: TRBJ2-2
DNA: TGCAGTGCTAATAACGGGAGGGATGTCGGGGAGCTGTTTTTT
CDR3: CSANNGRDVGELFF